The 20 T cell receptor beta chains reported below all come from one sample, sequenced in a study of cytomegalovirus exposure and HLA in healthy donors. PCR employed 60 Vbeta and 13 Jbeta primers. Generated by immunoSEQ multiplex PCR, the TCRdb table keeps only in-frame clones and is missing some. There are more than 80,000 clones in the sample; 70% to 80% occur only once, and about 3.6% lies in the top ten. The material sequenced was PBMCs. The receptor set was obtained from a man aged 55 to 70 in good health and CMV-seronegative.

The chain combines TRBV28 with TRBJ1-5; 8 bases are shared with TRBD1. The CDR3 covers 16 residues. J was trimmed by 0 bases and V by 5 bases; bases with no gene match: 6. The germline V gene encodes CDR1 MDHEN and CDR2 SYDVKM. The CDR3 loop reads CASSPYRGTSNQPQHF. The CDR3 DNA follows: TGTGCCAGCAGTCCATACAGGGGGACTAGCAATCAGCCCCAGCATTTT.

The chain uses TRBV6-1 and TRBJ2-3; TRBD2 aligns across 7 bases. Germline CDR1 and CDR2: MNHNS and SASEGT. The V and J ends lost 8 bases and 4 bases, in that order; junction bases with no gene match: 9. The length of the CDR3 is 14 residues. The CDR3 reads CASGPGAGADTQYF. CDR3 coding DNA: TGTGCCAGCGGCCCTGGGGCGGGGGCAGATACGCAGTATTTT.

In this sample, this clone turned up a few times. V usage is TRBV7-9 and J usage is TRBJ2-1, with D maybe TRBD1 (6 bases). Germline CDR1 and CDR2: SEHNR and FQNEAQ (reference sequence). V was pared by 7 bases and J by 6 bases, with 16 bases between. The length of the CDR3 is 14 residues. The CDR3 coding sequence is TGTGCCAGCATCCCCACAGGGTCCGGCAATGAGCAGTTCTTC. Its protein product is CASIPTGSGNEQFF. Drawing the rest from reference TRBV7-9 and TRBJ2-1, the complete variable domain is DTGVSQNPRHKITKRGQNVTFRCDPISEHNRLYWYRQTLGQGPEFLTYFQNEAQLEKSRLLSDRFSAERPKGSFSTLEIQRTEQGDSAMYLCASIPTGSGNEQFFGPGTRLTVL.

V and J are TRBV7-6 and TRBJ2-1; D perhaps matches TRBD1 (5 bases). Germline CDR1 reads SGHVS; CDR2 reads FNYEAQ. This CDR3 has 16 residues. The germline V and J ends were trimmed by 6 bases and 1 base, with 16 bases remaining between them. The CDR3 region is CASSSTFRESYNEQFF. In DNA form, the CDR3 reads TGTGCCAGCAGTTCAACATTCAGGGAATCCTACAATGAGCAGTTCTTC.

This chain joins TRBV19 and TRBJ1-3; possible D gene TRBD1, 6 bases. The CDR3 loop spans 16 amino acids. Germline V gives CDR1 LNHDA, CDR2 SQIVND (reference sequence). V was trimmed by 6 bases and J by 0 bases, leaving 15 bases between them. The CDR3: CASSRTAGTSGNTIYF. The CDR3 DNA sequence: TGTGCCAGTAGCCGGACAGCCGGAACCTCTGGAAACACCATATATTTT.

In this sample, this clone turned up a few times. The V and J genes are TRBV6-1 and TRBJ1-1, with D unresolved. Trimming pared 8 bases from V and 11 bases from J, leaving 15 bases between. Looked up from germline, CDR1 is MNHNS and CDR2 is SASEGT. The CDR3 totals 11 residues. In DNA, the CDR3 is TGTGCCAGCGTTTGGGCCCCGGGGGCTTTCTTT. This encodes CASVWAPGAFF.

This rearrangement joins TRBV18 to TRBJ2-7; TRBD1 aligns across 7 bases. This CDR3 comprises 14 residues. V was pared by 2 bases and J by 3 bases, with 4 bases of the junction left unmatched. Germline V gives CDR1 KGHSH, CDR2 LQKENI. The CDR3 nucleotides are TGTGCCAGCTCACCAGGGACAGCCAACTACGAGCAGTACTTC. Encoded protein: CASSPGTANYEQYF.

V and J are TRBV28 and TRBJ1-1; possibly TRBD1 for D (5 bases). The V end was cut by 6 bases, the J end by 1 base, with 24 bases between. This CDR3 contains 18 residues. Germline CDR1 reads MDHEN; CDR2 reads SYDVKM. The CDR3: CASSRDWSLAGWNTEAFF. The CDR3, as DNA: TGTGCCAGCAGCCGCGACTGGTCTTTGGCAGGGTGGAACACTGAAGCTTTCTTT. The complete variable domain, with remaining parts taken from reference TRBV28 and TRBJ1-1, reads DVKVTQSSRYLVKRTGEKVFLECVQDMDHENMFWYRQDPGLGLRLIYFSYDVKMKEKGDIPEGYSVSREKKERFSLILESASTNQTSMYLCASSRDWSLAGWNTEAFFGQGTRLTVV.

The rearrangement joins TRBV2 to TRBJ2-5; D may be TRBD2 (6 bases). Germline V gene data show CDR1 as SNHLY and CDR2 as FYNNEI. Trimming removed 6 bases at V and 3 bases at J, with 17 bases between. The CDR3 extends over 15 amino acids. CDR3 region: CASRRHSGLEETQYF. The CDR3, as DNA: TGTGCCAGCAGACGACATAGCGGTTTGGAAGAGACCCAGTACTTC.

This clone was picked up a small number of times. The CDR3 bases are TGTGCCAGCACTCCGCCCCGGACAGGGGGAAATGAGCAGTTCTTC. Amino acid sequence: CASTPPRTGGNEQFF. V and J are TRBV6-5 and TRBJ2-1; TRBD1 matches at 10 bases. CDR1 is MNHEY and CDR2 is SVGAGI in the germline V gene. This CDR3 has 15 amino acids. V lost 7 bases to trimming and J lost 7 bases; unmatched junction nucleotides: 10.

This clone was observed once. V and J are TRBV2 and TRBJ1-1; D ambiguous. Germline CDR1 reads SNHLY; CDR2 reads FYNNEI. The CDR3 has 13 residues. The V end was cut by 7 bases, the J end by 1 base, with 10 bases between. CDR3 loop: CASITEGNTEAFF. The DNA for the CDR3 is TGTGCCAGCATAACCGAGGGGAACACTGAAGCTTTCTTT.

This clone was counted between two and nine times. This sequence joins TRBV5-1 and TRBJ2-3; D may be TRBD2 (5 bases). Trimming cost V 1 base and J 3 bases, with 12 bases left between them. CDR1 is SGHRS and CDR2 is YFSETQ in the germline V gene. This CDR3 spans 15 amino acids. The CDR3 region is CASSLPGSGTDTQYF. CDR3 in DNA: TGCGCCAGCAGCTTGCCGGGGTCCGGGACAGATACGCAGTATTTT.

The V and J genes are TRBV2 and TRBJ2-7; a possible D gene is TRBD1 (6 bases). V shed 5 bases and J shed 5 bases, with 22 bases lying between them. This CDR3 region has 16 residues. The germline gives CDR1 SNHLY, CDR2 FYNNEI. The DNA for the CDR3 is TGTGCCAGCAGTTCCCCCGCCCGGGGACACGGGGACGAGCAGTACGTC. Protein: CASSSPARGHGDEQYV.

The rearrangement links TRBV19 to TRBJ1-2; D unresolved. The length of the CDR3 is 15 residues. Trimming removed 6 bases from V and 0 bases from J, with 14 bases in between. Looked up from germline, CDR1 is LNHDA and CDR2 is SQIVND (reference sequence). CDR3 coding DNA: TGTGCCAGTAGGGGCGGGAGCAAAGCTAACTATGGCTACACCTTC. This sequence encodes CASRGGSKANYGYTF.

This sequence joins TRBV9 and TRBJ1-6, with D possibly matching TRBD1 (5 bases). The CDR3 is 17 residues long. V lost 0 bases to trimming and J lost 2 bases, with 12 bases between them. Germline V lookup: CDR1 SGDLS, CDR2 YYNGEE. The DNA of the CDR3 is TGTGCCAGCAGCGTAGGGATTGACAGAACCTATAATTCACCCCTCCACTTT. It is translated as CASSVGIDRTYNSPLHF.

This clone has just a few counts. The CDR3 DNA sequence: TGTGCCAGCAGCTCGCCGGACAGGGCTGGATATACGCAGTATTTT. This gives the protein CASSSPDRAGYTQYF. The rearrangement links TRBV5-8 to TRBJ2-3, with 8 bases lining up with TRBD1. The CDR3 has 15 residues. V lost 3 bases, J lost 7 bases, and 10 bases stayed unmatched. The V gene's germline CDR1 is SGHTS and CDR2 YDEGEE.

The J gene is TRBJ2-6, the V gene TRBV7-9, with 8 bases aligning to TRBD1. V was pared by 3 bases and J by 0 bases, with 7 bases of the junction left unmatched. Germline CDR1 reads SEHNR; CDR2 reads FQNEAQ (reference sequence). This CDR3 region has 18 residues. CDR3 nucleotides: TGTGCCAGCAGCTTTACCGGACAGGGACCCTCTGGGGCCAACGTCCTGACTTTC. It is translated as CASSFTGQGPSGANVLTF.

This chain uses TRBV30 with TRBJ2-3; TRBD2 aligns across 14 bases. Germline trimming cut 3 bases from V and 3 bases from J; bases unmatched to any gene: 8. The V gene's germline CDR1 is GTSNPN and CDR2 SVGIG (reference sequence). The CDR3 length is 17 residues. This chain's CDR3 is CAWSGLAGGLGTDTQYF. CDR3 coding DNA: TGTGCCTGGAGCGGACTAGCGGGGGGCTTGGGTACAGATACGCAGTATTTT. Looking up the rest from reference TRBV30 and TRBJ2-3 gives the full variable domain: SQTIHQWPATLVQPVGSPLSLECTVEGTSNPNLYWYRQAAGRGLQLLFYSVGIGQISSEVPQNLSASRPQDRQFILSSKKLLLSDSGFYLCAWSGLAGGLGTDTQYFGPGTRLTVL.

This sequence joins TRBV5-1 and TRBJ2-7; D might be TRBD1 (6 bases). V was clipped by 5 bases and J by 3 bases, with 18 bases between them. CDR1 SGHRS and CDR2 YFSETQ come from the germline V gene. The CDR3 totals 15 residues. CDR3 nucleotides: TGCGCCAGCAGGAATGGGGGCAGGGACCTCTACGAGCAGTACTTC. Protein sequence: CASRNGGRDLYEQYF.

The chain employs TRBV5-1 and TRBJ2-5, with 8 bases lining up with TRBD2. The CDR3 spans 14 residues. The germline V gene encodes CDR1 SGHRS and CDR2 YFSETQ. J was trimmed by 9 bases and V by 2 bases; bases with no gene match: 9. CDR3 nucleotide sequence: TGCGCCAGCAGCTTATCGGGGGGGCTGGAGGCCCAGTACTTC. This sequence encodes CASSLSGGLEAQYF.